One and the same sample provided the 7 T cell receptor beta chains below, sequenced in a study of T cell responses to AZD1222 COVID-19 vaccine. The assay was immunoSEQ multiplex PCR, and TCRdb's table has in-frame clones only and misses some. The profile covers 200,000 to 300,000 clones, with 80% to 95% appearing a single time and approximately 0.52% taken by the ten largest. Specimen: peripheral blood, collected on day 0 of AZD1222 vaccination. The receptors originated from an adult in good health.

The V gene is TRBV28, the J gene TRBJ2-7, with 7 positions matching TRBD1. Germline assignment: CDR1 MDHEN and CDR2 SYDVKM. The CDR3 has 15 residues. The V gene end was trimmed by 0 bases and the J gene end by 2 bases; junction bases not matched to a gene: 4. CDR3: CASSLWGQQAYEQYF. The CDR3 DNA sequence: TGTGCCAGCAGTTTATGGGGACAGCAGGCCTACGAGCAGTACTTC.

This CDR3 is CASSLYRGAYEQYF. The CDR3 nucleotides read TGTGCCAGCAGCTTATACAGGGGAGCCTACGAGCAGTACTTC. The chain combines TRBV13 with TRBJ2-7; TRBD1 agrees at 7 bases. Germline V lookup: CDR1 PRHDT, CDR2 FYEKMQ (reference sequence). The CDR3 loop spans 14 amino acids. V lost 2 bases, J lost 2 bases, and 3 bases stayed unmatched.

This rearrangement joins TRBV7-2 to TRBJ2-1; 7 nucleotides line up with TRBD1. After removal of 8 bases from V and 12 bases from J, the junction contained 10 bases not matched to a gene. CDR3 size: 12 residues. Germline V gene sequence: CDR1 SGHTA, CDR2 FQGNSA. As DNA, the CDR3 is TGTGCCAGCCGGACAGGAGGTTGGGTGCAGTTCTTC. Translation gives CASRTGGWVQFF.

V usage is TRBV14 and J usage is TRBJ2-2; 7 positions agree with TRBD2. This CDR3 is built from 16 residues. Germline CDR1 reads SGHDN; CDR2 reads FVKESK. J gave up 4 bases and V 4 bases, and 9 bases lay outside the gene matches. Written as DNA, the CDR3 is TGTGCCAGCAGCCCTCTGGCGGGAGTGACCACCGGGGAGCTGTTTTTT. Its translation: CASSPLAGVTTGELFF.

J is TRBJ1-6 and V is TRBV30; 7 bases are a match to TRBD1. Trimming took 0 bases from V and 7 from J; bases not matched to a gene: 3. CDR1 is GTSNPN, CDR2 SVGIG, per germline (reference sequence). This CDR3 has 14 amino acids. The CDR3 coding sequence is TGTGCCTGGAGTGTTTTACAGGGGAATTCACCCCTCCACTTT. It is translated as CAWSVLQGNSPLHF.

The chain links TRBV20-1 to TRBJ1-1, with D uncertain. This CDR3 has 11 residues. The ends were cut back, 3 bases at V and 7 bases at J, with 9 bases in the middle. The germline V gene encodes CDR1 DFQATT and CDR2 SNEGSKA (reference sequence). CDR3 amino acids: CSARGFVEAFF. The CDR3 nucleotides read TGCAGTGCTAGGGGGTTTGTTGAAGCTTTCTTT.

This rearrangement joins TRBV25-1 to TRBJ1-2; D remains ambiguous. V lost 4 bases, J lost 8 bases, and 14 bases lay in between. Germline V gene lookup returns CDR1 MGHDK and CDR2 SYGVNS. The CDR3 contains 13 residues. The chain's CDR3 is CASSGPRFGGYTF. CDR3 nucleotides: TGTGCCAGCAGTGGGCCCAGGTTCGGGGGCTACACCTTC.